The next 30 T cell receptor beta chains were all read from a single sample in a study of monozygotic twins with inflammatory bowel disease. TCRdb derives one entry per CDR3 protein from the 5' RACE reads, leaving out DNA. This sample contains 300,000 to 350,000 distinct CDR3 sequences. The sequencing sample was made of blood. The receptors originated from a human donor with ulcerative colitis or Crohn's disease, or a healthy co-twin of an affected twin (not recorded which).

The chain recombines TRBV4-2 with TRBJ1-1. This CDR3 has 14 amino acids. The V gene's germline CDR1 is LGHNA and CDR2 YNFKEQ. The CDR3 loop is CASSLVMAGLEAFF.

The CDR3 loop reads CASSRTSGRAETQYF. The chain carries TRBV10-2 and TRBJ2-5; lacking DNA, the TRBD2 call made by TCRdb goes unchecked. The CDR3 is 15 amino acids. CDR1 is WSHSY and CDR2 is SAAADI in the germline V gene.

The rearrangement joins TRBV3-1 to TRBJ2-1; TCRdb gives TRBD2 as the D gene, but with no DNA this cannot be confirmed. The CDR3 spans 15 residues. Germline V gene sequence: CDR1 LGHDT, CDR2 YNNKEL (reference sequence). The CDR3 is CASSPLGGGWDEQFF.

The chain recombines TRBV7-2 with TRBJ1-5. Germline V gene lookup returns CDR1 SGHTA and CDR2 FQGNSA. The CDR3 contains 15 residues. CDR3 protein: CASSLRSYSNQPQHF.

The chain uses TRBV7-2 and TRBJ2-7; the D call of TRBD2 rests on TCRdb alone, since no DNA is present to check it. The V gene's germline CDR1 is SGHTA and CDR2 FQGNSA. The CDR3 contains 16 residues. CDR3: CASSYVSLDPAYEQYF. Combining the CDR3 with reference TRBV7-2 and TRBJ2-7 gives the whole variable domain GAGVSQSPSNKVTEKGKDVELRCDPISGHTALYWYRQSLGQGLEFLIYFQGNSAPDKSGLPSDRFSAERTGGSVSTLTIQRTQQEDSAVYLCASSYVSLDPAYEQYFGPGTRLTVT.

The rearrangement joins TRBV4-1 to TRBJ2-1; TCRdb proposes TRBD2, but this gene call is untestable without DNA. The germline CDR1 and CDR2 sequences are MGHRA and YSYEKL. The CDR3 sequence is 17 residues long. CDR3 sequence: CASSQGGTSGSYNEQFF.

The chain carries TRBV28 and TRBJ2-3; the D call of TRBD2 rests on TCRdb alone, since no DNA is present to check it. Germline V gene sequence: CDR1 MDHEN, CDR2 SYDVKM. This CDR3 is 14 amino acids long. This CDR3 is CASRGPRETDTQYF.

V gene TRBV7-6 combines with J gene TRBJ2-1; TCRdb's D gene call, TRBD1, goes unchecked for lack of DNA. This CDR3 is 13 amino acids long. Germline CDR1 SGHVS, CDR2 FNYEAQ. The CDR3 loop is CASSTGQGNEQFF.

Here the CDR3 reads CASSYRLAGATWSTDTQYF. The chain combines TRBV5-4 with TRBJ2-3; TCRdb reports TRBD2, a call that lacks DNA to check it against. The length of the CDR3 is 19 residues. The V gene's germline CDR1 is SGHNT and CDR2 YYREEE (reference sequence). The variable domain in full, with the rest retrieved from reference TRBV5-4 and TRBJ2-3, is ETGVTQSPTHLIKTRGQQVTLRCSSQSGHNTVSWYQQALGQGPQFIFQYYREEENGRGNFPPRFSGLQFPNYSSELNVNALELDDSALYLCASSYRLAGATWSTDTQYFGPGTRLTVL.

The chain combines TRBV6-1 with TRBJ1-2; the D gene TCRdb calls, TRBD1, cannot be checked with no DNA. The CDR3 length is 15 residues. From germline, CDR1 is MNHNS and CDR2 SASEGT. The CDR3 is CASSEQGNLRSGYTF.

V and J are TRBV18 and TRBJ2-5. Germline loops: CDR1 KGHSH, CDR2 LQKENI. This CDR3 spans 14 amino acids. The CDR3 sequence is CASSPPWAVETQYF.

J is TRBJ1-4 and V is TRBV7-2; the TCRdb call, TRBD1, lacks DNA for checking. Germline CDR1 and CDR2: SGHTA and FQGNSA. The CDR3 has 17 residues. The CDR3 is CASSSDAGGLQGEKLFF.

This sequence joins TRBV7-3 and TRBJ2-3. CDR3 size: 13 residues. In germline, CDR1 is SGHTA, CDR2 FQGTGA. The CDR3 loop reads CASSTASTDTQYF.

This rearrangement joins TRBV15 to TRBJ2-1. Per germline, CDR1 LNHNV and CDR2 YYDKDF (reference sequence). This CDR3 is built from 17 residues. The CDR3 region is CATSRRPDGYRYNEQFF.

The chain combines TRBV20-1 with TRBJ2-1. Germline V gene lookup returns CDR1 DFQATT and CDR2 SNEGSKA (reference sequence). This CDR3 spans 11 amino acids. CDR3 protein: CSARDYNEQFF.

The rearrangement uses TRBV27 and TRBJ2-2; TCRdb picks TRBD1, but there is no DNA to check that call. Germline V CDR1 and CDR2: MNHEY, SMNVEV (reference sequence). This CDR3 is built from 14 residues. CDR3 loop: CASSSGQASGELFF.

The genes are TRBV12-3 or TRBV12-4 and TRBJ1-2; lacking DNA, the TRBD1 call made by TCRdb goes unchecked. This CDR3 comprises 13 residues. The chain's CDR3 is CASSPTGVGGYTF.

This sequence joins TRBV6-5 and TRBJ2-7; the D call of TRBD2 rests on TCRdb alone, since no DNA is present to check it. The CDR3 is 16 residues long. Germline CDR1 is MNHEY and CDR2 is SVGAGI. The CDR3 sequence: CASSYRGTSGNYEQYF.

The V call is TRBV29-1, the J call TRBJ1-1; the TCRdb D gene call, TRBD1, has no DNA to confirm it. Germline values: CDR1 SQVTM, CDR2 ANQGSEA. The CDR3 consists of 11 residues. CDR3 sequence: CSVAGTGQAFF.

This sequence joins TRBV10-3 and TRBJ2-7. Per germline, CDR1 ENHRY and CDR2 SYGVKD. This CDR3 contains 11 residues. CDR3 sequence: CAISDSYEQYF.

J is TRBJ2-2 and V is TRBV5-4. CDR1 is SGHNT, CDR2 YYREEE, per germline (reference sequence). There are 14 residues in the CDR3. CDR3: CASSLEVNTGELFF.

This chain joins TRBV29-1 and TRBJ2-5. The germline V gene has CDR1 SQVTM and CDR2 ANQGSEA. The CDR3 is 12 residues long. The CDR3 is CSVEGQQETQYF.

The chain couples TRBV15 to TRBJ1-4; absent DNA, TCRdb's TRBD1 call cannot be checked. The germline gives CDR1 LNHNV, CDR2 YYDKDF (reference sequence). The CDR3 is 15 residues long. The CDR3 region is CATSSRTGPNEKLFF.

The chain links TRBV27 to TRBJ2-7; the TCRdb D gene call, TRBD1, has no DNA to confirm it. Germline assignment: CDR1 MNHEY and CDR2 SMNVEV (reference sequence). The CDR3 covers 15 residues. The CDR3 loop is CASSSRTGVSYEQYF.

This rearrangement joins TRBV12-3 or TRBV12-4 to TRBJ2-5; the D gene TCRdb calls, TRBD2, cannot be checked with no DNA. The CDR3 is 17 residues long. CDR3: CASSFGTSGGLQETQYF.

The rearrangement links TRBV6-1 to TRBJ2-1; the D gene TCRdb calls, TRBD2, cannot be checked with no DNA. The germline V gene has CDR1 MNHNS and CDR2 SASEGT. This CDR3 comprises 15 residues. This chain's CDR3 is CASSELAGDYNEQFF.

The CDR3 sequence is CASSSFFSDRERDEQYF. V gene TRBV11-2 combines with J gene TRBJ2-7; with no DNA, the TCRdb D assignment of TRBD1 cannot be verified. Germline V gives CDR1 SGHAT, CDR2 FQNNGV. The CDR3 loop spans 17 amino acids.

CDR3 protein: CASSLIQSNTGELFF. The V gene is TRBV5-1, the J gene TRBJ2-2. The CDR3 consists of 15 residues. In germline, CDR1 is SGHRS, CDR2 YFSETQ.

V gene TRBV7-9 combines with J gene TRBJ2-3; TCRdb proposes TRBD2, but this gene call is untestable without DNA. CDR1 and CDR2 (germline): SEHNR, FQNEAQ (reference sequence). This CDR3 spans 13 amino acids. CDR3 in amino acids: CASQRAARDTQYF.

The chain couples TRBV28 to TRBJ2-1; there is no DNA to check the TCRdb D call of TRBD2. The CDR3 runs to 20 residues. Germline values: CDR1 MDHEN, CDR2 SYDVKM. CDR3 residues: CASTDHLGTSGGRSYNEQFF.